The rows below give T cell receptor beta chains drawn from one sample of a study of blood T cell repertoires in COVID-19. The data were produced by immunoSEQ multiplex PCR, yet TCRdb's version contains in-frame clones alone and is incomplete. The table records around 30,000 clones, roughly 84% of them present only once. Source material: peripheral blood. Receptor source: a human donor in a cohort sampled during active COVID-19. The donor label of this sample is uncertain. CDR3s include the opening cysteine and the closing phenylalanine or tryptophan. The D gene is left open where the match is weak. The size entry is marked missing in some rows and otherwise reads once, few, many or a size class.

j_call v_call d_call clone_size cdr3_aa cdr3_nt
TRBJ2-1 TRBV15 NA NA CATSRDLEGNEQFF TGTGCCACCAGCAGAGATCTAGAGGGAAATGAGCAGTTCTTC
TRBJ2-5 TRBV10-3 NA NA CAISEPTPSGETQYF TGTGCCATCAGTGAGCCGACACCCTCAGGAGAGACCCAGTACTTC
TRBJ1-2 TRBV11-3 TRBD1 NA CASSLTGGDGYTF TGTGCCAGCAGCTTGACAGGGGGCGATGGCTACACCTTC
TRBJ2-1 TRBV21-1 NA NA CASRKVRDRVYNEQFF TGTGCCAGCAGAAAGGTCCGGGACAGGGTGTACAATGAGCAGTTCTTC
TRBJ2-5 TRBV2 NA few CASRQDTSQETQYF TGTGCCAGCAGACAGGACACCTCCCAAGAGACCCAGTACTTC
TRBJ2-3 TRBV12-3/TRBV12-4 TRBD2 NA CASSSSGPDTQYF TGTGCCAGCAGTAGTAGCGGGCCAGATACGCAGTATTTT
TRBJ1-1 TRBV10-3 NA NA CAADRGNFAEAFF TGTGCCGCAGATAGGGGGAATTTCGCTGAAGCTTTCTTT
TRBJ1-3 TRBV6-6 TRBD1 NA CASRQGEGGNTIYF TGTGCCAGCAGGCAGGGGGAAGGTGGAAACACCATATATTTT
TRBJ2-1 TRBV5-1 NA few CASSLLGRGGIDEQFF TGCGCCAGCAGCTTGTTGGGCAGGGGAGGGATAGATGAGCAGTTCTTC
TRBJ1-2 TRBV2 NA NA CASGLRGGYTF TGTGCCAGCGGGCTCAGGGGTGGCTACACCTTC
TRBJ2-5 TRBV28 NA NA CASSFADRQETQYF TGTGCCAGCAGTTTTGCCGACAGACAAGAGACCCAGTACTTC
TRBJ1-2 TRBV5-1 NA NA CASSLALQDGYTF TGCGCCAGCAGCTTGGCCTTGCAGGATGGCTACACCTTC
TRBJ1-1 TRBV18 NA NA CASSPSRGFYTEAFF TGTGCCAGCTCACCGTCCCGGGGGTTCTACACTGAAGCTTTCTTT
TRBJ2-7 TRBV19 NA NA CASSLAVDYEQYF TGTGCCAGTAGTTTGGCAGTCGACTACGAGCAGTACTTC
TRBJ1-1 TRBV6-5 NA NA CASSYSAGEGTEAFF TGTGCCAGCAGTTACTCCGCGGGGGAGGGCACTGAAGCTTTCTTT
TRBJ2-5 TRBV3-1/TRBV3-2 TRBD2 NA CASSQKWGRGAQYF TGTGCCAGCAGCCAAAAGTGGGGGCGGGGGGCCCAGTACTTC
TRBJ1-3 TRBV14 NA NA CASSQRGYRNTIYF TGTGCCAGCAGCCAAAGAGGGTACCGGAACACCATATATTTT
TRBJ1-4 TRBV14 TRBD1 few CASSLAGTGREKLFF TGTGCCAGCAGCCTCGCCGGGACAGGGAGGGAAAAACTGTTTTTT
TRBJ2-5 TRBV6-2/TRBV6-3 TRBD2 NA CASSAGGTSGVETQYF TGTGCCAGCAGTGCGGGGGGGACTAGCGGGGTAGAGACCCAGTACTTC
TRBJ2-5 TRBV3-1/TRBV3-2 TRBD2 NA CASSLRRTSGQETQYF TGTGCCAGCAGCCTTCGACGGACTAGCGGCCAAGAGACCCAGTACTTC
TRBJ1-5 TRBV19 NA few CASSIGASGNQPQHF TGTGCCAGTAGTATAGGGGCTTCGGGCAATCAGCCCCAGCATTTT
TRBJ2-1 TRBV4-1 TRBD1 NA CASSQQQGATYNEQFF TGCGCCAGCAGCCAACAACAGGGGGCTACCTACAATGAGCAGTTCTTC
TRBJ2-7 TRBV2 NA NA CASRIGGSSYEQYF TGTGCCAGCAGGATTGGTGGGAGCTCCTACGAGCAGTACTTC
TRBJ2-7 TRBV27 NA NA CASSFGQGRTYEQYF TGTGCCAGCAGTTTCGGTCAGGGGCGCACCTACGAGCAGTACTTC
TRBJ2-5 TRBV9 TRBD2 NA CASSSSTSGGAGETQYF TGTGCCAGCAGCTCCAGCACTAGCGGGGGGGCAGGAGAGACCCAGTACTTC
TRBJ2-5 TRBV7-3 TRBD2 NA CASSLLAGQQETQYF TGTGCCAGCAGCTTACTAGCGGGGCAACAAGAGACCCAGTACTTC
TRBJ1-4 TRBV5-5 NA NA CASSPRSGEKLFF TGTGCCAGCAGTCCCCGTTCGGGTGAAAAACTGTTTTTT
TRBJ2-1 TRBV5-1 NA NA CASSLALGRFNEQFF TGCGCCAGCAGCTTGGCCTTGGGGCGTTTCAATGAGCAGTTCTTC
TRBJ1-1 TRBV10-3 TRBD1 NA CAISTTGSDTEAFF TGTGCCATCAGTACGACAGGGAGCGACACTGAAGCTTTCTTT